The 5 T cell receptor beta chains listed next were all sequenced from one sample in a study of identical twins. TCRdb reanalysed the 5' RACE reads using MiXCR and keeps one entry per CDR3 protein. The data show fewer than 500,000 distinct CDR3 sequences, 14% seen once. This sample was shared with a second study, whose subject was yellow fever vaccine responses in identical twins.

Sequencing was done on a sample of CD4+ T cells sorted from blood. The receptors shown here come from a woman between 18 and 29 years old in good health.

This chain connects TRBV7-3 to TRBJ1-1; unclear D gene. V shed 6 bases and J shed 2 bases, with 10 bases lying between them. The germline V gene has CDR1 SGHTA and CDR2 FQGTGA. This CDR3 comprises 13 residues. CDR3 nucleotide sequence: TGTGCCAGCAGTCATTTTCCTAACACTGAAGCTTTCTTT. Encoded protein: CASSHFPNTEAFF.

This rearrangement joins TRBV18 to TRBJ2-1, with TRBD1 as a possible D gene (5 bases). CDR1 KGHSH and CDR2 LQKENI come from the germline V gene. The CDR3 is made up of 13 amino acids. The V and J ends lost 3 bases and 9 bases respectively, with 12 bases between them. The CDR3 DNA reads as TGTGCCAGCTCACCGAACTCCCAGGGTGAGCAGTTCTTC. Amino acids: CASSPNSQGEQFF.

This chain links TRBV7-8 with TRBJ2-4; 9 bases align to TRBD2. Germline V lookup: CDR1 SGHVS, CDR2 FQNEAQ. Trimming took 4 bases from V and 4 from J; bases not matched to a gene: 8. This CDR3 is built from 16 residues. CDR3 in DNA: TGTGCCAGCAGCTCTTCGCGACTAGCGGAAAAAAACATTCAGTACTTC. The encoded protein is CASSSSRLAEKNIQYF. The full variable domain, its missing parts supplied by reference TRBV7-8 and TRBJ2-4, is GAGVSQSPRYKVAKRGQDVALRCDPISGHVSLFWYQQALGQGPEFLTYFQNEAQLDKSGLPSDRFFAERPEGSVSTLKIQRTQQEDSAVYLCASSSSRLAEKNIQYFGAGTRLSVL.

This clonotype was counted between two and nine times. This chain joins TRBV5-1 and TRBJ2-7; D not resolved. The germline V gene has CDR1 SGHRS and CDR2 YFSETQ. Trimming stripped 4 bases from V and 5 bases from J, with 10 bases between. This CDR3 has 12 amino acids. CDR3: CASSLGWDEQYF. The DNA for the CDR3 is TGCGCCAGCAGCCTAGGGTGGGACGAGCAGTACTTC.

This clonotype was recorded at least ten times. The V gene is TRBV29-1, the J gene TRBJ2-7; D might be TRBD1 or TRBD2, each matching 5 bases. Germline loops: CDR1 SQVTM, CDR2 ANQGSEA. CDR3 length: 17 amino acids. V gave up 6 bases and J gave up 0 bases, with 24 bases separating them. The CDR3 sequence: CSVARVGAGSLSYEQYF. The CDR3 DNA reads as TGCAGCGTGGCGAGAGTAGGGGCGGGCAGCCTCTCCTACGAGCAGTACTTC.